The 2 T cell receptor beta chains below were found in one sample sequenced in a study of T cells expressing NK-cell markers. After re-calling the 5' RACE reads, TCRdb lists one entry per CDR3 protein, DNA absent. The specimen's table records 160,000 or so distinct CDR3 sequences. The sequenced sample was blood T cells: a sorted CD56 or NKG2C T cell subset, CD4+ or CD8+ T cells, or bulk PBMC T cells (not recorded which). These receptors all stem from a woman aged 18 to 75 in good health.

The rearrangement uses TRBV20-1 and TRBJ2-7; TCRdb indicates TRBD1, and absent DNA this call remains unverified. Germline CDR1 and CDR2: DFQATT and SNEGSKA (reference sequence). The CDR3 spans 15 residues. The CDR3 region is CSARDTSGGTQEQYF.

The gene calls are TRBV28 and TRBJ2-1; the TRBD2 assignment by TCRdb is unverifiable without DNA. The CDR3 has 14 amino acids. Germline assignment: CDR1 MDHEN and CDR2 SYDVKM. CDR3 sequence: CASLRLAGDNEQFF.